This TCR beta chain is drawn from a study of PD-L1 blockade in urothelial cancer. For the study at large: Prior regimens of chemotherapy numbered 0 to 3 per patient. Investigators checked blood 3 weeks (second dose) and 6 weeks after treatment start. The median number of T cells present in blood samples was some 140,000.

Regarding time point: peripheral blood 6 weeks after treatment start. The cohort comprised individuals with locally advanced or metastatic urothelial carcinoma. The CDR3 length is 14 residues. Germline CDR1 SGHRS, CDR2 YFSETQ. V was pared by 4 bases and J by 6 bases, with 13 bases between. TCRdb's table, derived via immunoSEQ multiplex PCR, lists solely in-frame clones and lacks some. The sample has more than 90,000 clones; around 90% are singletons. The TCR sequence derives from a man aged 60 to 69 with urothelial cancer. The chain uses TRBV5-1 and TRBJ1-4; maybe TRBD1 (5 bases). The material sequenced was PBMCs, taken around atezolizumab (anti-PD-L1) treatment. The CDR3: CASSQGAGDEKLFF. CDR3 coding DNA: TGCGCCAGCAGCCAAGGGGCTGGGGATGAAAAACTGTTTTTT.